Following are 5 T cell receptor beta chains from one sample sequenced in a study of cytomegalovirus exposure and HLA in healthy donors (dated by TCRdb to the late 2010s). The library came from the immunoSEQ multiplex PCR assay. For the multiplex PCR, a mixture combining 60 forward primers for TCR Vbeta segments and 13 reverse primers for TCR Jbeta segments was used. TCRdb limited this immuneACCESS table to in-frame rearrangements with V and J called. A share of clones is missing; checked studies link under half to unresolved V genes, and the rest is unexplained. The sample table records approximately 110,000 clones; approximately 81% of these occur just once. The ten largest clones capture roughly 2% of the sample. The material sequenced was PBMCs. These receptors all come from a young woman in good health and CMV-seronegative.

The rearrangement uses TRBV18 and TRBJ1-3; 8 bases map to TRBD1. V dropped 2 bases and J dropped 0; count of bases not matched to a gene: 9. This CDR3 has 18 amino acids. The germline V gene encodes CDR1 KGHSH and CDR2 LQKENI. The CDR3 nucleotides read TGTGCCAGCTCACCAATGACAGGGGCTCCTCTCTCTGGAAACACCATATATTTT. Translation gives CASSPMTGAPLSGNTIYF. The whole variable domain, remainder taken from reference TRBV18 and TRBJ1-3, is NAGVMQNPRHLVRRRGQEARLRCSPMKGHSHVYWYRQLPEEGLKFMVYLQKENIIDESGMPKERFSAEFPKEGPSILRIQQVVRGDSAAYFCASSPMTGAPLSGNTIYFGEGSWLTVV.

This clone was picked up a small number of times. The chain combines TRBV5-4 with TRBJ2-2; possibly TRBD1 for D (6 bases). The V gene's germline CDR1 is SGHNT and CDR2 YYREEE (reference sequence). With 5 bases removed from V and 5 bases from J, the gap between germline ends came to 16 bases. The CDR3 has 15 amino acids. The CDR3 nucleotides are TGTGCCAGCAGGCCCGATCGGACAGCGACCGGGGAGCTGTTTTTT. Its protein is CASRPDRTATGELFF. Together with reference TRBV5-4 and TRBJ2-2, the CDR3 gives the full variable domain: ETGVTQSPTHLIKTRGQQVTLRCSSQSGHNTVSWYQQALGQGPQFIFQYYREEENGRGNFPPRFSGLQFPNYSSELNVNALELDDSALYLCASRPDRTATGELFFGEGSRLTVL.

The chain is built from TRBV14 and TRBJ2-7; no clear D gene. V lost 0 bases to trimming and J lost 7 bases, with 7 bases between them. CDR1 and CDR2 (germline): SGHDN, FVKESK. CDR3 length equals 12 residues. The CDR3 region is CASSQEFGEQYF. In nucleotides, the CDR3 is TGTGCCAGCAGCCAAGAATTCGGGGAGCAGTACTTC.

The CDR3 spells CASSSLPGTDTQYF. CDR3 nucleotide sequence: TGTGCCAGCAGCTCCCTCCCGGGGACAGATACGCAGTATTTT. The chain has TRBV7-9 and TRBJ2-3, with D possibly being TRBD2 (5 bases). V lost 4 bases to trimming and J lost 3 bases, with 11 bases between them. The CDR3 sequence is 14 residues long. Germline lookup yields CDR1 SEHNR and CDR2 FQNEAQ (reference sequence).

This clone was counted a few times. Here the CDR3 reads CASSPAGHEQYF. The CDR3 DNA reads TGTGCCAGCTCCCCAGCGGGGCACGAGCAGTACTTC. The genes are TRBV18 and TRBJ2-7; 7 bases line up with TRBD2. V shed 6 bases, J shed 5 bases, and the junction held 4 bases outside the gene matches. The CDR3 has 12 amino acids. In germline, CDR1 is KGHSH, CDR2 LQKENI.